This T cell receptor (beta chain) was documented in a study of T and B cells in COVID-19 patients. Turning to the study itself: Blood was sampled from COVID-19 patients who were either actively infected or recovered.

TRB rearrangements were amplified by multiplex PCR with BIOMED2 TRB-A/B primers. MiXCR, run by TCRdb on the multiplex PCR reads, gives a single entry per CDR3 protein. The table records 5,000 or so distinct CDR3 sequences, around 20% of them present only once. The germline CDR1 and CDR2 sequences are MNHEY and SMNVEV (reference sequence). Losses at the gene ends were 0 bases for V and 8 bases for J; bases not matched to a gene: 7. The CDR3 covers 16 residues. Blood genomic DNA input for TRB amplification was roughly 220-500 ng. This clonotype is judged medium-sized. This receptor was identified in a human donor who had recovered from COVID-19. The sample consisted of blood. This chain uses TRBV27 with TRBJ1-6; 7 nucleotides line up with TRBD1. The CDR3 is CASSLSLAGGDSPLHF. In DNA, the CDR3 is TGTGCCAGCAGTTTATCACTCGCAGGGGGGGATTCACCCCTCCACTTT.